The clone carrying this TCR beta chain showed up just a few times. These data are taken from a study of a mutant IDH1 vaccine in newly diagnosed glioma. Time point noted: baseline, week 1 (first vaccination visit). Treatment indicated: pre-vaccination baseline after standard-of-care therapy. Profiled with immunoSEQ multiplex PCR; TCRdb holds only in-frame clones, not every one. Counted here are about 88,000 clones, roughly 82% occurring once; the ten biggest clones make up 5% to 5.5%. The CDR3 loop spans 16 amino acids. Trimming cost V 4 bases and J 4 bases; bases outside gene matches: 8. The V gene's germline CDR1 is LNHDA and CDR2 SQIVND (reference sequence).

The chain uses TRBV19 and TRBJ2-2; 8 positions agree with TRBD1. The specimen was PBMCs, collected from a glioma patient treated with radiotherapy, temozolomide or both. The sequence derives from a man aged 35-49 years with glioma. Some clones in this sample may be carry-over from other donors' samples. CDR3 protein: CASSNPGGATTGELFF. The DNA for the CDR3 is TGTGCCAGTAGTAATCCAGGGGGCGCGACCACCGGGGAGCTGTTTTTT.